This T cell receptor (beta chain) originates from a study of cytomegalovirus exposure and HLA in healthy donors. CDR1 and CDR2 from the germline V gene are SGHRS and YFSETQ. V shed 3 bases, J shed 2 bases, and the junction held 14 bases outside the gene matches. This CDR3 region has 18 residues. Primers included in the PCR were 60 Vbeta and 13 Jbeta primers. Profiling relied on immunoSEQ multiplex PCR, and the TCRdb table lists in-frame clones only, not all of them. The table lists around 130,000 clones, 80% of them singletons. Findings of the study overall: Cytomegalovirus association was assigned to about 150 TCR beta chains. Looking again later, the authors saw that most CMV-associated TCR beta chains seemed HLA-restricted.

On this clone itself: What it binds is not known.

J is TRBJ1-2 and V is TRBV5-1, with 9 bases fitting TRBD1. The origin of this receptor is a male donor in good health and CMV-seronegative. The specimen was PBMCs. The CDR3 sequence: CASSWAWDRARGNYGYTF. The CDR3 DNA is TGCGCCAGCAGCTGGGCCTGGGACAGGGCTAGGGGGAACTATGGCTACACCTTC.